This entry describes one TCR beta chain. CDR1 and CDR2 (germline): LNHDA, SQIVND (reference sequence). V was trimmed by 3 bases and J by 0 bases, leaving 9 bases between them. The CDR3 has 15 residues. The sample originates from a study of shared clonotypes between healthy human individuals. The data were produced by immunoSEQ multiplex PCR, yet TCRdb's version contains in-frame clones alone and is incomplete. The sample yields about 2.3 million clones, roughly 92% seen once. The receptor comes from a man in his late teens or twenties in good health. Some clones in this sample may be carry-over from other donors' samples. Sequenced sample: naive CD4+ T cells from PBMCs. As to subset: CD45RA+ positively selected. The chain joins TRBV19 to TRBJ2-1; TRBD2 might be the D (5 bases). CDR3 amino acids: CASSMEALSYNEQFF. The CDR3 DNA reads TGTGCCAGTAGTATGGAGGCCCTCTCCTACAATGAGCAGTTCTTC.